The 28 T cell receptor beta chains reported below all come from one sample, sequenced in a study of human T cells and chemical hapten exposure. Whole blood that had not been fractionated was the source of extracted total RNA. TCRdb reprocessed the 5' RACE reads via MiXCR and lists one record per CDR3 protein. The repertoire consists of 95,000 to 120,000 distinct CDR3 sequences, with roughly 18% occurring once and the leading ten covering 2.5% to 3.5%. The receptor source for this set is a human donor in good health.

This clonotype showed up just a few times. The chain uses TRBV5-1 and TRBJ2-5; a weak D match, TRBD2 (6 bases). This CDR3 has 18 residues. From germline, CDR1 is SGHRS and CDR2 YFSETQ. V shed 0 bases and J shed 4 bases, with 22 bases lying between them. In DNA, the CDR3 is TGCGCCAGCAGCTTGGGCGGGGCTGGCCTTTCCTCCCTAGAGACCCAGTACTTC. This codes for CASSLGGAGLSSLETQYF.

The J gene is TRBJ2-1, the V gene TRBV29-1; 9 bases match TRBD2. The CDR3 totals 14 residues. CDR1 and CDR2 (germline): SQVTM, ANQGSEA. Unmatched junction bases numbered 5, after V lost 1 base and J lost 7 bases. As DNA, the CDR3 is TGCAGCGTTGAAGCGGGACTAGCCGTTAATGAGCAGTTCTTC. It translates to CSVEAGLAVNEQFF.

V is TRBV24-1 and J is TRBJ2-2; D is undetermined. With 4 bases removed from V and 4 bases from J, the gap between germline ends came to 3 bases. The CDR3 covers 12 residues. Germline V gene sequence: CDR1 KGHDR, CDR2 SFDVKD. CDR3 sequence: CATSETTGELFF. The DNA of the CDR3 is TGTGCCACCAGTGAGACCACCGGGGAGCTGTTTTTT.

This clonotype was seen only once. The missing conserved phenylalanine or tryptophan at the end of this CDR3 makes a read error likely. The rearrangement joins TRBV20-1 to TRBJ2-3; unclear D gene. This CDR3 is built from 16 residues. Germline V gene data show CDR1 as DFQATT and CDR2 as SNEGSKA (reference sequence). The V end lost 2 bases, the J end lost 0 bases, and 15 bases lay between the germline ends. CDR3 sequence reads: CSARKTVTRSTDTQYL. CDR3 nucleotides: TGCAGTGCTAGAAAAACCGTAACCCGTAGCACAGATACGCAGTATTTG.

The J gene is TRBJ2-2, the V gene TRBV2; 7 nucleotides agree with TRBD2. The CDR3 covers 14 residues. Germline lookup yields CDR1 SNHLY and CDR2 FYNNEI. Germline trimming cut 7 bases from V and 2 bases from J; bases unmatched to any gene: 4. CDR3 loop: CASIRDYNTGELFF. Here the CDR3 DNA reads TGTGCCAGCATTCGGGACTATAACACCGGGGAGCTGTTTTTT.

The V call is TRBV3-1, the J call TRBJ2-1; 10 bases match TRBD2. Germline lookup yields CDR1 LGHDT and CDR2 YNNKEL (reference sequence). This CDR3 spans 15 amino acids. Trimming took 6 bases from V and 7 from J; bases not matched to a gene: 9. The DNA for the CDR3 is TGTGCCAGCAGGGGGCCGGTTAGCGGGAGGAATGAGCAGTTCTTC. Translation: CASRGPVSGRNEQFF.

The chain is built from TRBV12-3 or TRBV12-4 and TRBJ2-5; TRBD2 might be the D (7 bases). Trimming stripped 0 bases from V and 2 bases from J, with 10 bases between. There are 15 residues in the CDR3. The CDR3 spells CASSLAGGLQETQYF. The CDR3 coding sequence is TGTGCCAGCAGTTTAGCGGGGGGGCTTCAAGAGACCCAGTACTTC.

V usage is TRBV27 and J usage is TRBJ1-1; TRBD1 matches at 7 bases. This CDR3 is 16 amino acids long. V lost 7 bases to trimming and J lost 2 bases; unmatched junction nucleotides: 13. Germline V CDR1 and CDR2: MNHEY, SMNVEV (reference sequence). The CDR3 reads CASTPVFYRGNTEAFF. The CDR3 bases are TGTGCCAGCACCCCCGTATTTTACAGGGGCAACACTGAAGCTTTCTTT.

The chain is built from TRBV28 and TRBJ2-6; 11 positions match TRBD1. The CDR3 is 18 amino acids. V gave up 6 bases and J gave up 4 bases; unmatched junction bases: 11. The germline CDR1 and CDR2 sequences are MDHEN and SYDVKM. As DNA, the CDR3 is TGTGCCAGCAGCCCTCCGGGACAGGGGGGTCCCGGGGCCAACGTCCTGACTTTC. It yields the protein CASSPPGQGGPGANVLTF.

The chain links TRBV30 to TRBJ2-3, with 10 bases that match TRBD1. Germline V lookup: CDR1 GTSNPN, CDR2 SVGIG (reference sequence). This CDR3 is built from 14 residues. The CDR3 sequence: CVLQGQGRIDTQYF. The CDR3 DNA sequence: TGTGTCCTTCAGGGACAGGGGAGGATAGATACGCAGTATTTT.

This clonotype was observed a few times. V gene TRBV24-1 combines with J gene TRBJ1-2; D is unclear. V was clipped by 5 bases and J by 7 bases, with 13 bases between them. Germline CDR1 reads KGHDR; CDR2 reads SFDVKD. The CDR3 covers 13 residues. DNA for the CDR3: TGTGCCACCAGTGGGCCTGGAGCAATTGGCTACACCTTC. This encodes CATSGPGAIGYTF.

This clonotype was counted between two and nine times. This chain links TRBV9 with TRBJ2-3, with TRBD2 matching 10 bases. V was clipped by 0 bases and J by 2 bases; unmatched bases: 12. Germline values: CDR1 SGDLS, CDR2 YYNGEE. The CDR3 length is 19 residues. CDR3 residues: CASSVGLAGVHAYTDTQYF. The CDR3 DNA is TGTGCCAGCAGCGTAGGGCTAGCGGGAGTACATGCGTACACAGATACGCAGTATTTT. The complete variable domain, with remaining parts taken from reference TRBV9 and TRBJ2-3, reads DSGVTQTPKHLITATGQRVTLRCSPRSGDLSVYWYQQSLDQGLQFLIQYYNGEERAKGNILERFSAQQFPDLHSELNLSSLELGDSALYFCASSVGLAGVHAYTDTQYFGPGTRLTVL.

This clonotype was observed a handful of times. The J gene is TRBJ2-3, the V gene TRBV6-5, with 9 bases that match TRBD2. This CDR3 contains 14 residues. CDR1 and CDR2 from the germline V gene are MNHEY and SVGAGI. After removal of 8 bases from V and 0 bases from J, the junction contained 3 bases not matched to a gene. Here the CDR3 reads CASEAGGSTDTQYF. The DNA of the CDR3 is TGTGCCAGCGAGGCGGGAGGGAGCACAGATACGCAGTATTTT.

The gene calls are TRBV6-2 or TRBV6-3 and TRBJ2-3; 9 bases align to TRBD1. From germline, CDR1 is MNHEY and CDR2 SVGEGT. V was pared by 6 bases and J by 3 bases, with 7 bases of the junction left unmatched. CDR3 length equals 15 residues. This CDR3 reads CASRGTGPRTDTQYF. CDR3 nucleotide sequence: TGTGCCAGCAGGGGGACAGGGCCAAGGACAGATACGCAGTATTTT.

This clonotype was counted a few times. The chain uses TRBV7-3 and TRBJ2-1, with D possibly being TRBD2 (6 bases). There are 18 residues in the CDR3. V lost 5 bases, J lost 10 bases, and 30 bases lay in between. CDR1 SGHTA and CDR2 FQGTGA come from the germline V gene. CDR3 loop: CASSANPGVSGGVREQFF. The CDR3 nucleotides are TGTGCCAGCAGCGCGAACCCGGGGGTTAGCGGAGGGGTGAGGGAGCAGTTCTTC.

The genes are TRBV13 and TRBJ2-7, with unresolved D. This CDR3 region has 13 residues. CDR1 and CDR2 from the germline V gene are PRHDT and FYEKMQ (reference sequence). Trimming took 3 bases from V and 1 from J, leaving 7 bases between them. The CDR3 sequence: CASSFEQSYEQYF. The CDR3, as DNA: TGTGCCAGCAGCTTCGAACAGTCCTACGAGCAGTACTTC.

This clonotype showed up just a few times. The rearrangement joins TRBV29-1 to TRBJ2-7; D might be TRBD1 or TRBD2, each matching 5 bases. Germline V CDR1 and CDR2: SQVTM, ANQGSEA. V dropped 4 bases and J dropped 0 bases, with 13 bases sitting between them. CDR3 length: 14 residues. The DNA of the CDR3 is TGCAGCGTTGCAGCCTGGGACGGCTCCTACGAGCAGTACTTC. Protein product: CSVAAWDGSYEQYF.

The chain combines TRBV7-9 with TRBJ2-3, with D possibly matching TRBD2 (5 bases). CDR1 is SEHNR, CDR2 FQNEAQ, per germline (reference sequence). This CDR3 region has 14 residues. V dropped 4 bases and J dropped 14 bases, with 22 bases sitting between them. The CDR3 DNA reads as TGTGCCAGCAGCTCCTCCTCGACTACCCACAAGGGGTATTTT. This sequence encodes CASSSSSTTHKGYF.

This clonotype was counted a few times. CDR3 loop: CASSLGLAGGIAKNIQYF. The DNA of the CDR3 is TGTGCCAGCAGCTTAGGACTAGCGGGAGGCATAGCCAAAAACATTCAGTACTTC. The gene calls are TRBV5-6 and TRBJ2-4; 14 nucleotides line up with TRBD2. The CDR3 is 18 residues long. CDR1 and CDR2 (germline): SGHDT, YYEEEE. V dropped 2 bases and J dropped 0; count of bases not matched to a gene: 4.

This chain links TRBV7-2 with TRBJ1-2; 7 positions match TRBD1. There are 17 residues in the CDR3. V lost 4 bases to trimming and J lost 5 bases; unmatched junction nucleotides: 16. CDR1 and CDR2 (germline): SGHTA, FQGNSA. CDR3 loop: CASSSFYRDSLDYGYTF. The DNA of the CDR3 is TGTGCCAGCAGCTCCTTTTACCGGGACAGCTTGGATTATGGCTACACCTTC.

This clonotype has a handful of counts. The chain combines TRBV10-2 with TRBJ1-1; D is undetermined. The CDR3 has 13 amino acids. CDR1 is WSHSY, CDR2 SAAADI, per germline. Trimming stripped 8 bases from V and 6 bases from J, with 16 bases between. The CDR3 is CASRLVESAEAFF. For the CDR3, the DNA is TGCGCCAGCCGCCTCGTGGAGTCAGCTGAAGCTTTCTTT.

This clonotype was seen a handful of times. This chain joins TRBV7-3 and TRBJ2-2; no clear D gene. V shed 1 base and J shed 5 bases, with 5 bases lying between them. Germline values: CDR1 SGHTA, CDR2 FQGTGA. The CDR3 length is 13 residues. CDR3 in DNA: TGTGCCAGCAGCTTAATTCGAACCGGGGAGCTGTTTTTT. Encoded protein: CASSLIRTGELFF.

This clonotype has only a few counts. The V gene is TRBV15, the J gene TRBJ1-5; D not certain. The germline gives CDR1 LNHNV, CDR2 YYDKDF (reference sequence). This CDR3 has 15 amino acids. Trimming shortened V by 0 bases and J by 1 base, and 7 bases separated the two germline ends. In nucleotides, the CDR3 is TGTGCCACCAGCAGAGATTTTACAAGCAATCAGCCCCAGCATTTT. Translated: CATSRDFTSNQPQHF. Using reference TRBV15 and TRBJ1-5 for the parts outside the CDR3, the full variable domain is DAMVIQNPRYQVTQFGKPVTLSCSQTLNHNVMYWYQQKSSQAPKLLFHYYDKDFNNEADTPDNFQSRRPNTSFCFLDIRSPGLGDTAMYLCATSRDFTSNQPQHFGDGTRLSIL.

In DNA form, the CDR3 reads TGTGCCAGCAGCTTGGGACTAGAAGAGGGCCAAGAGACCCAGTACTTC. Translation gives CASSLGLEEGQETQYF. J is TRBJ2-5 and V is TRBV7-3; 8 bases align to TRBD2. With 3 bases clipped from V and 1 base from J, the junction kept 7 bases outside the gene matches. The V gene's germline CDR1 is SGHTA and CDR2 FQGTGA. The CDR3 length is 16 residues.

This chain links TRBV27 with TRBJ2-3, with D perhaps TRBD1 or TRBD2 (5 bases each). Trimming removed 3 bases from V and 4 bases from J, with 32 bases in between. CDR1 and CDR2 (germline): MNHEY, SMNVEV (reference sequence). The CDR3 is made up of 21 amino acids. CDR3 DNA sequence: TGTGCCAGCAGTTTGTATAGCCTAGGGGACCTCCGGGGCCTAGGCGCAGATACGCAGTATTTT. Translated: CASSLYSLGDLRGLGADTQYF.

The chain combines TRBV10-3 with TRBJ1-4, with TRBD1 matching 10 bases. The CDR3 totals 14 residues. J was trimmed by 7 bases and V by 5 bases; bases with no gene match: 4. Germline V lookup: CDR1 ENHRY, CDR2 SYGVKD. Here the CDR3 reads CAISPGTGAEKLFF. CDR3 DNA sequence: TGTGCCATCAGTCCCGGGACAGGGGCTGAAAAACTGTTTTTT.

At least ten counts were recorded for this clonotype. A junction boundary mismatches the germline segment, possibly from a read error. The chain couples TRBV28 to TRBJ1-3; D not certain. Germline assignment: CDR1 MDHEN and CDR2 SYDVKM. CDR3 length equals 14 residues. CDR3 amino acids: CASSLILSGNAIYF. The CDR3 coding sequence is TGTGCCAGCAGTTTGATCCTCTCTGGAAACGCCATATATTTT.

V and J are TRBV25-1 and TRBJ2-5, with a tentative D call TRBD1 (6 bases). This CDR3 comprises 15 residues. The germline V gene encodes CDR1 MGHDK and CDR2 SYGVNS. Trimming stripped 2 bases from V and 0 bases from J, with 10 bases between. The CDR3 nucleotides are TGTGCCAGCAGTGAACCCCGGACAGACCAAGAGACCCAGTACTTC. Residues: CASSEPRTDQETQYF.